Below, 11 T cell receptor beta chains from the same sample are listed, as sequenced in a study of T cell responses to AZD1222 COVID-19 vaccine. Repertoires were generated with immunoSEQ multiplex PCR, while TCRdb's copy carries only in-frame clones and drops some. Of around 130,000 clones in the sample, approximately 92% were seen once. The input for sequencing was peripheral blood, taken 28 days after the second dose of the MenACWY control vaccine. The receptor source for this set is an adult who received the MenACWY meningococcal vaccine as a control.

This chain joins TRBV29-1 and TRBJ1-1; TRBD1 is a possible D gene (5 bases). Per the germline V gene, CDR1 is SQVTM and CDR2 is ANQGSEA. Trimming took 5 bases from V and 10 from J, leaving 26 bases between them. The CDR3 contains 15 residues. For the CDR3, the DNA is TGCAGCGTTCCCCCGCCCACTCCTAGGGGTGGGGGAGCTTTCTTT. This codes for CSVPPPTPRGGGAFF.

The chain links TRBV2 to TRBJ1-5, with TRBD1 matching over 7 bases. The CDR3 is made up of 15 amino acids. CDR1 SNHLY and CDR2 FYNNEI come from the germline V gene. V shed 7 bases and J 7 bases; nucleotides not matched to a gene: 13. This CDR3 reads CASTNDRASRQPQHF. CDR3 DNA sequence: TGTGCCAGCACCAACGACAGGGCGTCCCGACAGCCCCAGCATTTT.

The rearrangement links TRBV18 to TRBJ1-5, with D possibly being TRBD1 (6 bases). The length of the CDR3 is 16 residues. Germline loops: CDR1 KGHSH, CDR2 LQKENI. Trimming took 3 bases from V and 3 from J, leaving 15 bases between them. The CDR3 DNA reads TGTGCCAGCTCACCGTCGAGCGGGACACCCAATCAGCCCCAGCATTTT. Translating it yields CASSPSSGTPNQPQHF.

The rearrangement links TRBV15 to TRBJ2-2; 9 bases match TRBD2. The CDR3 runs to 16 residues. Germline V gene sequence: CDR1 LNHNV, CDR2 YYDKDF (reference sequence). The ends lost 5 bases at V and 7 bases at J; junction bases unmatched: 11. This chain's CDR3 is CATSVGASGDVGELFF. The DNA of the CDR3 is TGTGCCACCAGCGTTGGGGCTAGCGGGGACGTCGGGGAGCTGTTTTTT.

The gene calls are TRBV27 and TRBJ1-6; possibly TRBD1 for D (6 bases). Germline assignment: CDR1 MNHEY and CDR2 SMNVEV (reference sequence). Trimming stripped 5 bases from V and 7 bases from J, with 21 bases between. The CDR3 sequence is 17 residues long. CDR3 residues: CASSPLTGQGFNSPLHF. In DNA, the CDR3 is TGTGCCAGCAGTCCGTTGACAGGCCAGGGCTTCAATTCACCCCTCCACTTT.

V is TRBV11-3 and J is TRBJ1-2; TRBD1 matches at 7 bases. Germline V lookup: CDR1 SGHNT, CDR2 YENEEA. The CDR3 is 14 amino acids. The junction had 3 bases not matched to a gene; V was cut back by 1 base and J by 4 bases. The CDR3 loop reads CASSLGGDSYGYTF. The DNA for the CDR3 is TGTGCCAGCAGCTTAGGGGGGGACAGCTATGGCTACACCTTC.

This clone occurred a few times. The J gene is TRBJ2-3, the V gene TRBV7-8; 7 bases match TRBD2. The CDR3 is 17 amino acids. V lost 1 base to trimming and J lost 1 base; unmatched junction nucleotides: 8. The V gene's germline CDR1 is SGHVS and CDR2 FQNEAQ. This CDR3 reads CASSLVWEGRGTDTQYF. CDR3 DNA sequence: TGTGCCAGCAGCTTAGTTTGGGAGGGCCGGGGCACAGATACGCAGTATTTT.

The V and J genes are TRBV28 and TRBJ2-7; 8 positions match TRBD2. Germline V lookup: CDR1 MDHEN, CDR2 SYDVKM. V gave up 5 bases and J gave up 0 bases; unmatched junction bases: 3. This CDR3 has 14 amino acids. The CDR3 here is CASSPTSGSYEQYF. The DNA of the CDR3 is TGTGCCAGCAGTCCAACTAGCGGCTCCTACGAGCAGTACTTC.

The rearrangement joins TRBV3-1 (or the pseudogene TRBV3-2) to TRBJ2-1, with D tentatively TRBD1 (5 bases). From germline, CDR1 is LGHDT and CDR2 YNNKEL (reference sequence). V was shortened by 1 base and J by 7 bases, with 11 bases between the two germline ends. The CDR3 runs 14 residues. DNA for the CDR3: TGTGCCAGCAGCCAAGCTAGGACACCAAATGAGCAGTTCTTC. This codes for CASSQARTPNEQFF.

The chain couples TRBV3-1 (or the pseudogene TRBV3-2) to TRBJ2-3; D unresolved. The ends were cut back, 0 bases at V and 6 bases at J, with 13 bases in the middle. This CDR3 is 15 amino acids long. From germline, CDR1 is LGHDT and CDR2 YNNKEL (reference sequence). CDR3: CASSQDTLSGDTQYF. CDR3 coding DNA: TGTGCCAGCAGCCAAGATACCCTTTCCGGGGATACGCAGTATTTT.

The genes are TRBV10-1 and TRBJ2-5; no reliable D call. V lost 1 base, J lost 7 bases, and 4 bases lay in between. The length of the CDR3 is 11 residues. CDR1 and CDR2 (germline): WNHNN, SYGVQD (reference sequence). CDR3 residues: CASSEFGTQYF. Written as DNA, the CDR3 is TGCGCCAGCAGTGAGTTCGGGACCCAGTACTTC.